The T cell receptor (beta chain) described here comes from a study of cytomegalovirus exposure and HLA in healthy donors. The study, taken as a whole, reports: Per a prior analysis, the majority of TCR beta V segments were productive roughly 90% or roughly 30% of the time.

PCR involved 60 Vbeta and 13 Jbeta primers. The protocol was immunoSEQ multiplex PCR, while the TCRdb copy is restricted to in-frame clones and leaves out a portion. Of under 200,000 clones listed, 78% were seen once; the top ten hold 6.5% to 9%. For this clone: No antigen is known for it.

The source is a woman aged 40 to 50 in good health and CMV-seropositive. The sequenced sample was PBMCs.

CDR3: CASSQDYRWGGQGAYEQYF. The CDR3 DNA is TGTGCCAGCAGCCAAGACTACCGTTGGGGTGGACAGGGGGCTTACGAGCAGTACTTC. The genes are TRBV14 and TRBJ2-7; 11 bases are shared with TRBD1. The CDR3 runs to 19 residues. V lost 0 bases and J lost 4; bases outside the gene matches: 14. The germline V gene encodes CDR1 SGHDN and CDR2 FVKESK.